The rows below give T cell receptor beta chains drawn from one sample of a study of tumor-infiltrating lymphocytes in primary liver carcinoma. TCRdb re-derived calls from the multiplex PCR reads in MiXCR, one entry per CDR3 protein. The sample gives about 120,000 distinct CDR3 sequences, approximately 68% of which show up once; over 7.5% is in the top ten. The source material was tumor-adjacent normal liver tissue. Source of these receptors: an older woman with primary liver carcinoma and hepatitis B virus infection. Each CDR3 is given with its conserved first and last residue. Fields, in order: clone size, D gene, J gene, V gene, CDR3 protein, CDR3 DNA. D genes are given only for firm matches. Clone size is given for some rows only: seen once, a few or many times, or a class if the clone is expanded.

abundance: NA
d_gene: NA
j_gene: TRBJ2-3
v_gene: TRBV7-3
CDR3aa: CASSIDLGDTQYF
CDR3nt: TGTGCCAGCAGCATAGACCTCGGGGATACGCAGTATTTT

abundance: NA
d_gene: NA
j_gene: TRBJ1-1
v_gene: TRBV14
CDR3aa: CASGRGQYTEAFF
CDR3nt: TGTGCCAGCGGTCGAGGACAGTACACTGAAGCCTTCTTT

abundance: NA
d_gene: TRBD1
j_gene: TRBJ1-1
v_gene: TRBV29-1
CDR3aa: CNVKQGDDTEAFF
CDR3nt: TGCAACGTCAAACAGGGGGATGACACTGAAGCTTTCTTT

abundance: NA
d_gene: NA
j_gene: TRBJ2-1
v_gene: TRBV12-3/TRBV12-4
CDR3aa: CASTRVRGNYNEQFF
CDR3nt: TGTGCCAGCACCCGAGTCCGGGGGAACTACAATGAGCAGTTCTTC

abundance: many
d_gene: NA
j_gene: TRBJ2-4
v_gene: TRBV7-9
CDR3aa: CASSTGPGKNIQYF
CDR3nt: TGTGCCAGCAGCACAGGGCCCGGAAAAAACATTCAGTACTTC

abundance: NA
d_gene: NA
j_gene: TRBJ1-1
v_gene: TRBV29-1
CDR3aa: CSVEEREGTEAFF
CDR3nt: TGCAGCGTTGAGGAGAGGGAGGGAACTGAAGCTTTCTTT

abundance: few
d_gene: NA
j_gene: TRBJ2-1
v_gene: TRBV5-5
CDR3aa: CASSSGNSYNEQFF
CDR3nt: TGTGCCAGCAGCTCCGGGAATTCCTACAATGAGCAGTTCTTC

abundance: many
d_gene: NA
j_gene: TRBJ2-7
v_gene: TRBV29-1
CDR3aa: CSVGTPPYEQYF
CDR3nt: TGCAGCGTGGGAACCCCGCCTTACGAGCAGTACTTC

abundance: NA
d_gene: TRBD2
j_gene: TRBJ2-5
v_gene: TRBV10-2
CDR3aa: CDSSGRESLQETQYF
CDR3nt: TGCGACAGCAGTGGGAGGGAGAGCCTACAAGAGACCCAGTACTTC

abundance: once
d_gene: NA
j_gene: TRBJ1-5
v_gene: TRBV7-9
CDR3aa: CANSLGANSNQPQHF
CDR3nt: TGTGCCAACAGCTTAGGGGCGAATAGCAATCAGCCCCAGCACTTT

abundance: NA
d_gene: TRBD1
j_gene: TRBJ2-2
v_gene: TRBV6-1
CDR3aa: CANSYRGPITGELFF
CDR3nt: TGTGCCAACAGTTACAGGGGGCCGATCACGGGGGAGCTGTTTTTT

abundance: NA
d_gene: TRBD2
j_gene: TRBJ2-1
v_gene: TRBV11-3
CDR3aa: CASSLGQDGRVGYNEQFF
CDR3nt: TGTGCCAGCAGCTTAGGTCAAGATGGGAGGGTCGGCTACAATGAGCAGTTCTTC

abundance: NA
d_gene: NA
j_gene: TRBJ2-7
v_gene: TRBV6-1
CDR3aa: CASNASRMGIFNDEHYF
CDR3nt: TGTGCCAGCAATGCTTCTCGGATGGGGATTTTTAACGACGAGCATTACTTC

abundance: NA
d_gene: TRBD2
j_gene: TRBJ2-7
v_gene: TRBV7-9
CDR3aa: CASSRPSGHSYERYF
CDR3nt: TGTGCCAGCAGCCGACCTAGCGGGCACTCCTACGAGCGGTACTTC

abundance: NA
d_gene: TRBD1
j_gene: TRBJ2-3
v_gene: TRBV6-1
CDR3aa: CASSTGGVDTRYF
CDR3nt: TGCGCCAGCAGCACAGGGGGCGTAGATACGCGGTATTTT

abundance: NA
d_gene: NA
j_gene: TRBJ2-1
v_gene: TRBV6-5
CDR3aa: CDSGPRVRAGRYNGQFF
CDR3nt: TGTGACAGCGGGCCCCGGGTTCGAGCGGGTCGCTACAATGGGCAGTTCTTC

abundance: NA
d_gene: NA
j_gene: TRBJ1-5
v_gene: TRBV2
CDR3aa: CASTQQGVNQPQHF
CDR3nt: TGTGCCAGCACTCAACAGGGTGTCAATCAGCCCCAGCATTTT